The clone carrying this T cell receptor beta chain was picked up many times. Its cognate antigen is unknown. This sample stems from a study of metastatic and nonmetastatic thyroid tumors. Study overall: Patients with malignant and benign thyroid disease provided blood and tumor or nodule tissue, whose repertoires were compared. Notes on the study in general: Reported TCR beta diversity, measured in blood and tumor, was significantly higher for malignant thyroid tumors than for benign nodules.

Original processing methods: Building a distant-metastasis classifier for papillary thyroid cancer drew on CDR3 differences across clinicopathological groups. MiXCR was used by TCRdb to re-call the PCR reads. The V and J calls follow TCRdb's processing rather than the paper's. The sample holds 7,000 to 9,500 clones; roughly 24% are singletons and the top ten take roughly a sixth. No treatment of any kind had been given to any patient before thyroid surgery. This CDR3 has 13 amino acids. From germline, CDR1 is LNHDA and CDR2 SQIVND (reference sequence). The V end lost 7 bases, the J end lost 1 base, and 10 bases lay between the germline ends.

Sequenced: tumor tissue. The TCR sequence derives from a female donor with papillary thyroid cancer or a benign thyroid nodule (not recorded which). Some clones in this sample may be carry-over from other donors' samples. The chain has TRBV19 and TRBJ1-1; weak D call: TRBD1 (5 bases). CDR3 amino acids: CASKGLENTEAFF. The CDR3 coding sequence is TGTGCCAGTAAGGGGCTGGAGAACACTGAAGCTTTCTTT.